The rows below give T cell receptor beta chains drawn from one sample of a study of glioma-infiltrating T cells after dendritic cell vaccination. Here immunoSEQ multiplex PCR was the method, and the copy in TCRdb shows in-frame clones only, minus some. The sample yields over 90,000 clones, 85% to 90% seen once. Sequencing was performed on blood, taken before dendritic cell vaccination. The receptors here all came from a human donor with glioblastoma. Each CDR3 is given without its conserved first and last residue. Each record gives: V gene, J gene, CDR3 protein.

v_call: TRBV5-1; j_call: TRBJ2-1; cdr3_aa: ASSWNSGGAKEQF
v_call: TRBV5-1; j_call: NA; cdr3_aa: ASSDLLTYEQY
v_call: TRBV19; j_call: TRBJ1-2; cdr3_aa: ASSNPGQGVSGYT
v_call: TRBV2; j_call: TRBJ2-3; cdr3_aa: ASSEGRVNTQY
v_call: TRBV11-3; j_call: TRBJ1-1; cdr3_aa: ASRKASGNTEAF
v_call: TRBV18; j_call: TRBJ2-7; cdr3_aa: ASSTTSGGYEQY
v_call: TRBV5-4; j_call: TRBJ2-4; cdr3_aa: ASSIGYGGTQNIQY
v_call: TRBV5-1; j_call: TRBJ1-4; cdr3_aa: ASSRTGTAIGEKLF
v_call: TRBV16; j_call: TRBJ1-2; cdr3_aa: ASSRGTGGSGYT
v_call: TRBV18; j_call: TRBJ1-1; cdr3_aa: ASSQKPRTGLGNEAF
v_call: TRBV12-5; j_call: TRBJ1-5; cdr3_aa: ASGLVENQPQH
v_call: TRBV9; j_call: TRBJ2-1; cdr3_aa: ASSVPPQFIGLAAVHNEQF
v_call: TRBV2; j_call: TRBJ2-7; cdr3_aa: ASSPGGGYPRHEQY
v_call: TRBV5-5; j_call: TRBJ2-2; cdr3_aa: ASSLRGRINTGELF
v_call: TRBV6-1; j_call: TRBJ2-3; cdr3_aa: ASSEWEGGDTQY
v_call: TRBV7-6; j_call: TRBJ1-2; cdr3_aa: ASSPDRGYGYT
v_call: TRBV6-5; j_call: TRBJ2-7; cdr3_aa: ASSGQEVYEQY
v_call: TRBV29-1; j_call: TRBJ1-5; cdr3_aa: SVGTGSQPQH
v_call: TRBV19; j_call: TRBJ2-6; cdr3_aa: ASSGLQGAPGANVLT
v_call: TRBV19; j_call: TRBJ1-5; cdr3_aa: ASSIDRRDRGRGSNQPQH
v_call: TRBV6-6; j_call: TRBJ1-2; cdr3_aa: ASSYSRSQGQYT
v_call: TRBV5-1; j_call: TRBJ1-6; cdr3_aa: ASSLGVGTYSPLH
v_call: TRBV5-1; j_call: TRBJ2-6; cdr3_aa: ASSLTGTVDANVLT
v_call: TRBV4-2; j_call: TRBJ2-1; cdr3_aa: ASSDRSAGGPRNEQF
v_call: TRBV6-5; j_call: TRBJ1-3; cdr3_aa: ASQQGTGNTIY
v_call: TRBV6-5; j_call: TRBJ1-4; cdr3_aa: ASSSTGINEKLF
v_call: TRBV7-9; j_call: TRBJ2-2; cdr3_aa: ASTVNVQTVAGGELF
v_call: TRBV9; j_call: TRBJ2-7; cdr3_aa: ASSVEPRGSNEQY
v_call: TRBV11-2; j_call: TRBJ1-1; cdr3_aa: ASSLGPGAEAF
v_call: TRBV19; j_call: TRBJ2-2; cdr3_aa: ASSRDRVGRTGELF
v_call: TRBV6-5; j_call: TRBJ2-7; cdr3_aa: ASSYYGGNYEQY
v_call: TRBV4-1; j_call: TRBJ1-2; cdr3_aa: ASSQDVVTRVGYT
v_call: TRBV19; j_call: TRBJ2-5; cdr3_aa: ASSYYAAPETQY
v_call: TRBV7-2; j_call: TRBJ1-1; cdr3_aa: ASSPRQGAWTEAF
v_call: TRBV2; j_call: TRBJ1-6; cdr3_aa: ASRSPVVDRANSPLH
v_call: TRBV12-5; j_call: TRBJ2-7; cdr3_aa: ASGLVKTSGYEQY
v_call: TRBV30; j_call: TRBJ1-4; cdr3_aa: AWSEGQGGEKLF
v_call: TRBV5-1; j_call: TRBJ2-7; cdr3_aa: ASSLTEEQY
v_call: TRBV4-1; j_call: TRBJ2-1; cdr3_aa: ASSPDRGLNNEQF
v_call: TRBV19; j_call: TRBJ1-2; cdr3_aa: ASSIRGRNYGYT
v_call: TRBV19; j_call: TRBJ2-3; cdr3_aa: ASSIGQDPRTDTQY
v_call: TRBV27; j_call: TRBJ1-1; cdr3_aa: ASSFAGMNTEAF
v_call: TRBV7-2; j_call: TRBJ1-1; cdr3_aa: ASSLVKLEAF
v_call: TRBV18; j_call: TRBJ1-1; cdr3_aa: ASSPPIRANTEAF
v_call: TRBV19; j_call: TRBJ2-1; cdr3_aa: ASSQSGGAVEQF
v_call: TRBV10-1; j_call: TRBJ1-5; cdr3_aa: ASSEKRNQPQH
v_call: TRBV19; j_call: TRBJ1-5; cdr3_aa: ASSKDPPGRQPQH
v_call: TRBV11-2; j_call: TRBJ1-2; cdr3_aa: ASSVGRGNYGYT
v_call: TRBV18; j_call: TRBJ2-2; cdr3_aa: ASSRGLPGTGELF
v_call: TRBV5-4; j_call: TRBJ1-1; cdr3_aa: ASSPKSGIRGTEAF
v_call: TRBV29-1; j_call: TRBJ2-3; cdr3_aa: SAGQASTDTQY
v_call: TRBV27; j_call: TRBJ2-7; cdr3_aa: ASRTRGGGPYEQY
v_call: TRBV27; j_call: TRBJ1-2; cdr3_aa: ASSWGQGKYGYT
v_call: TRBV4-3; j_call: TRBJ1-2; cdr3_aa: ASSQGTDNYGYT